This record concerns one T cell receptor (beta chain) sequence. Its antigen remains unidentified. This sample was taken from a study of OX40 agonist ivuxolimab in advanced cancers. About the research overall: Prior therapy, whether anti-PD-1, anti-PD-L1 or anti-CTLA-4, was allowed, and roughly 44% had some. Findings and limits, study-wide: Doses of 0.1 to 3.0 mg/kg were accompanied by clonal expansion of CD4+ and CD8+ blood T cells by week 6.

Assay: immunoSEQ multiplex PCR; the TCRdb copy retains only in-frame clones and omits some. The sample contains approximately 70,000 clones, approximately 90% of which appear only once. The CDR3 spans 14 residues. Germline CDR1 is SGHRS and CDR2 is YFSETQ. Deletions cut 3 bases from V and 5 bases from J, with 14 bases between. The V gene is TRBV5-1, the J gene TRBJ1-1, with D uncertain. This clonotype was sampled from an adult with an advanced solid tumor such as melanoma, head and neck, liver or kidney cancer. The sample consisted of CD4+ or CD8+ T cells sorted from blood, taken in a trial of the OX40 agonist ivuxolimab. CDR3 loop: CASSSPESATEAFF. DNA of the CDR3: TGCGCCAGCAGCTCGCCAGAGTCCGCTACTGAAGCTTTCTTT.